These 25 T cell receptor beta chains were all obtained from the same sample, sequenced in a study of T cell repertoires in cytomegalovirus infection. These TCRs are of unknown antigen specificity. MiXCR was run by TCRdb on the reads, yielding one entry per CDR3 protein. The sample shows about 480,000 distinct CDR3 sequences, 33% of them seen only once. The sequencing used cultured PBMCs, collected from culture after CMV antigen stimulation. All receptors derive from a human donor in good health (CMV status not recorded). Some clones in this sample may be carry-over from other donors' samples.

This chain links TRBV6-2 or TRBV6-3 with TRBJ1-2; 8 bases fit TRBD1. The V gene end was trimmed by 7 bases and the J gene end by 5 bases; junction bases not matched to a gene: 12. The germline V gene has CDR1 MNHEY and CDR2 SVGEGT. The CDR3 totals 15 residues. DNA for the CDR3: TGTGCCAGCACCTTAAGGCAGGGGGCGCGGTATGGCTACACCTTC. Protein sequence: CASTLRQGARYGYTF.

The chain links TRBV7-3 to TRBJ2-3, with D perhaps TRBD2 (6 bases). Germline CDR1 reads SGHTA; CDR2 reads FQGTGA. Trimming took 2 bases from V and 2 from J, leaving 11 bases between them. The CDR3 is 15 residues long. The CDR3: CASSLRGTHTDTQYF. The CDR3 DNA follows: TGTGCCAGCAGCTTACGCGGGACCCACACAGATACGCAGTATTTT. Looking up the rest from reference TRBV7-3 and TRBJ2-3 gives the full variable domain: GAGVSQTPSNKVTEKGKYVELRCDPISGHTALYWYRQSLGQGPEFLIYFQGTGAADDSGLPNDRFFAVRPEGSVSTLKIQRTERGDSAVYLCASSLRGTHTDTQYFGPGTRLTVL.

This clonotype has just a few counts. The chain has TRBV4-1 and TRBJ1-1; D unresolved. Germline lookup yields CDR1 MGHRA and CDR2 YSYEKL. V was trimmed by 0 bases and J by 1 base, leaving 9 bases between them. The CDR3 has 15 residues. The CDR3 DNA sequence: TGCGCCAGCAGCCAAGAAGTGCAGAGGAACACTGAAGCTTTCTTT. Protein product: CASSQEVQRNTEAFF.

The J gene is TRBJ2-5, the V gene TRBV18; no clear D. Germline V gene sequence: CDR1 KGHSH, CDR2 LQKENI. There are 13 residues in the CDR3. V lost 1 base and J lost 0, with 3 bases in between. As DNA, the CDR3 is TGTGCCAGCTCACCACAGGACCAAGAGACCCAGTACTTC. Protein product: CASSPQDQETQYF.

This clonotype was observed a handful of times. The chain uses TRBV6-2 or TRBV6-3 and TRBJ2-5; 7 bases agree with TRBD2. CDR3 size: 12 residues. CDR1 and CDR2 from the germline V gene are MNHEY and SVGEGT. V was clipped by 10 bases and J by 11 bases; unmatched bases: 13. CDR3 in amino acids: CATMREPGDQYF. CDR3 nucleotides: TGTGCCACGATGCGGGAGCCGGGAGATCAGTACTTC.

In DNA, the CDR3 is TGTGCCAGTAGTGTAGGGACTAGCGTCAATGAGCAGTTCTTC. This gives the protein CASSVGTSVNEQFF. The genes are TRBV19 and TRBJ2-1, with 10 bases identical to TRBD2. The V gene end was trimmed by 5 bases and the J gene end by 6 bases; junction bases not matched to a gene: 4. Germline CDR1 reads LNHDA; CDR2 reads SQIVND (reference sequence). This CDR3 comprises 14 residues.

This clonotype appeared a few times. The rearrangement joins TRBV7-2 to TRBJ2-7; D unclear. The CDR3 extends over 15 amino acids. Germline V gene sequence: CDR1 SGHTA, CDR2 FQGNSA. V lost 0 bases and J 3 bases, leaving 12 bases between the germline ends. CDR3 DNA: TGTGCCAGCAGCTTAGCAAGAGACTTACACTACGAGCAGTACTTC. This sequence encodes CASSLARDLHYEQYF.

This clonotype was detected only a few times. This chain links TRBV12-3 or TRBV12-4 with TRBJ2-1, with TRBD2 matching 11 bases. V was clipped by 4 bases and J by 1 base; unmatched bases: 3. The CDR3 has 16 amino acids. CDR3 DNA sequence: TGTGCCAGCAGTTCTAGCGGGAGGAAGTCCTACAATGAGCAGTTCTTC. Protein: CASSSSGRKSYNEQFF.

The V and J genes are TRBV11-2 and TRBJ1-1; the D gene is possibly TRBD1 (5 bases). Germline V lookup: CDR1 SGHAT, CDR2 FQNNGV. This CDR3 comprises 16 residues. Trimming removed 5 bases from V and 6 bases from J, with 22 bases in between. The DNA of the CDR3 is TGTGCCAGCAGCCCACAAACGGGGCGGGGGGGTGCTGAAGCTTTCTTT. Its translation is CASSPQTGRGGAEAFF.

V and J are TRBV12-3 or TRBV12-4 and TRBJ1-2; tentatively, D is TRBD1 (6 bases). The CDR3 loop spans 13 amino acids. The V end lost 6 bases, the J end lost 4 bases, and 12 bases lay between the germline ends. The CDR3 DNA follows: TGTGCCAGCAGCGCGGGACACCGCTATGGCTACACCTTC. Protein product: CASSAGHRYGYTF.

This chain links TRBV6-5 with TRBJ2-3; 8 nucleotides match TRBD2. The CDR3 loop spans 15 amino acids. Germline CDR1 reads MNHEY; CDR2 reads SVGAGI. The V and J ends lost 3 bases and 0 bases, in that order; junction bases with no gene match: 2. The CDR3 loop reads CASSYPGGSTDTQYF. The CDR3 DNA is TGTGCCAGCAGTTATCCGGGAGGGAGCACAGATACGCAGTATTTT.

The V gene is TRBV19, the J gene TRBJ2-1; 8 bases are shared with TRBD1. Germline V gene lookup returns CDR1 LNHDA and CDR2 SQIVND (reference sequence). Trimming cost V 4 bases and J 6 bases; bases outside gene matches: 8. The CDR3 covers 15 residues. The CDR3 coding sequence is TGTGCCAGTAGTAATGCTAGGACAGGGATCAATGAGCAGTTCTTC. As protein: CASSNARTGINEQFF.

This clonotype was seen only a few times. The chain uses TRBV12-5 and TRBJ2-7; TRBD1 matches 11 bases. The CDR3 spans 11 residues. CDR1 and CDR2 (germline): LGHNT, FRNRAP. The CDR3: CASPPPGQGVV. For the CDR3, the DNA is TGTGCTAGTCCGCCCCCGGGACAGGGGGTAGTC.

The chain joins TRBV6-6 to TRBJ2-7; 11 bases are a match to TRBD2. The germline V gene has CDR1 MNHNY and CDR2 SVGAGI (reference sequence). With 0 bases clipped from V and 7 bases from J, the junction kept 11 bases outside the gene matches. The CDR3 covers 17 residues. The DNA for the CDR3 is TGTGCCAGCAGTTACTCCCTGGGTAGCGGGAGGGCGGGGGAGCAGTACTTC. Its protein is CASSYSLGSGRAGEQYF.

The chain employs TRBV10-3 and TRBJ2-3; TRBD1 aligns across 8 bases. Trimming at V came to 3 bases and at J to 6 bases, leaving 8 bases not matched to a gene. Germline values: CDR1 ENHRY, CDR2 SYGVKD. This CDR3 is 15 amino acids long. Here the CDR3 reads CAISEQTGEADTQYF. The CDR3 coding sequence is TGTGCCATCAGTGAACAGACAGGGGAAGCGGATACGCAGTATTTT.

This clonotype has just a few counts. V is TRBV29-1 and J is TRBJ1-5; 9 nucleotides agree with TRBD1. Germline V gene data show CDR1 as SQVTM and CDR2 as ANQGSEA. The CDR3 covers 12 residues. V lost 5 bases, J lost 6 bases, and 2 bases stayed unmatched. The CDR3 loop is CSVSGQGQPQHF. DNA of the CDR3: TGCAGCGTTTCGGGACAGGGTCAGCCCCAGCATTTT.

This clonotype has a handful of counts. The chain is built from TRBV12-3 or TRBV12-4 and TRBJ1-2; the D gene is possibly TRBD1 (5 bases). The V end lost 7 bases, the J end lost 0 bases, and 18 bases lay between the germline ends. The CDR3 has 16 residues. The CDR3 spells CASTARAGPTNYGYTF. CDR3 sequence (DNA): TGTGCCAGCACCGCCAGGGCAGGGCCGACTAACTATGGCTACACCTTC.

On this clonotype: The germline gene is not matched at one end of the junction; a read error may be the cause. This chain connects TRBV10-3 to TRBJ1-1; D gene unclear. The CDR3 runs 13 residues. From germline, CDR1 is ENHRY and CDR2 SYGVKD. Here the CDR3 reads CAIRLSQNTEALF. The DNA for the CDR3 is TGTGCCATCAGACTTTCTCAGAACACCGAAGCTTTGTTT.

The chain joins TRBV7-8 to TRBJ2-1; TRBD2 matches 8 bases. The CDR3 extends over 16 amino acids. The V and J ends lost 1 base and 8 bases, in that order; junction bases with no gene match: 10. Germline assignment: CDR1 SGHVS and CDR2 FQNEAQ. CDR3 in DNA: TGTGCCAGCAGCTTAGGGGGAGCGGGAGTATTTTATGAGCAGTTCTTC. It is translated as CASSLGGAGVFYEQFF.

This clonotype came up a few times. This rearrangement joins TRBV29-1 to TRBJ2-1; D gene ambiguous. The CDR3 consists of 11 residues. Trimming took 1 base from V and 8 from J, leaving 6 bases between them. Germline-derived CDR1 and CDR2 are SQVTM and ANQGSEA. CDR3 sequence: CSVEVYDEQFF. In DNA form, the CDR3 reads TGCAGCGTTGAAGTTTACGATGAGCAGTTCTTC.

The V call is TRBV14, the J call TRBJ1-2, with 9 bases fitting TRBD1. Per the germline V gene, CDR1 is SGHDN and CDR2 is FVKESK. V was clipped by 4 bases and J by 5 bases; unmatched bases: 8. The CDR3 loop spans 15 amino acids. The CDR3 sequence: CASSPRQGDHYGYTF. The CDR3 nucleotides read TGTGCCAGCAGCCCCCGACAGGGGGACCATTATGGCTACACCTTC. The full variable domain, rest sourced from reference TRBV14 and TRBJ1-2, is EAGVTQFPSHSVIEKGQTVTLRCDPISGHDNLYWYRRVMGKEIKFLLHFVKESKQDESGMPNNRFLAERTGGTYSTLKVQPAELEDSGVYFCASSPRQGDHYGYTFGSGTRLTVV.

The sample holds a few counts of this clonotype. CDR3 sequence reads: CASTDLGHSYEQYV. As DNA, the CDR3 is TGTGCCAGCACTGACCTGGGACACTCCTACGAGCAGTACGTC. This rearrangement joins TRBV12-3 or TRBV12-4 to TRBJ2-7; weak D call: TRBD1 (6 bases). V was cut by 7 bases and J by 0 bases, with 13 bases left in between. This CDR3 is 14 amino acids long.

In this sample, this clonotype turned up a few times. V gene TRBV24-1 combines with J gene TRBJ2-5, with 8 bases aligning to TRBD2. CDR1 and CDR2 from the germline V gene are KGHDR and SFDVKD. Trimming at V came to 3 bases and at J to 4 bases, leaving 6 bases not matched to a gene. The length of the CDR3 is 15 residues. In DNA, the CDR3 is TGTGCCACCAGTGATCCAGGACTAGCTCGAGAGACCCAGTACTTC. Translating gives CATSDPGLARETQYF.

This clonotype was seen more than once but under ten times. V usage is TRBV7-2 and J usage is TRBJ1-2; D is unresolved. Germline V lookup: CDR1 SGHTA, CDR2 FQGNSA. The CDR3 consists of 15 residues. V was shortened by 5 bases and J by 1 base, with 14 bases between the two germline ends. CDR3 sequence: CASSKAQSLNYGYTF. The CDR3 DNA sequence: TGTGCCAGCAGCAAGGCACAGTCTCTTAACTATGGCTACACCTTC.

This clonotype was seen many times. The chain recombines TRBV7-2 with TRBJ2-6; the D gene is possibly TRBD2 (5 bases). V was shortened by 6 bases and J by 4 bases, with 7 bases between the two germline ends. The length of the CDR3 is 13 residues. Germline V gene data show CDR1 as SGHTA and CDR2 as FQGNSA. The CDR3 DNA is TGTGCCAGCAGGCGGGCGGGGGCCAACGTCCTGACTTTC. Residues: CASRRAGANVLTF.